Listed below are T cell receptor beta chains from one sample, sequenced in a study of blood T cell repertoires in COVID-19. Here immunoSEQ multiplex PCR was the method, and the copy in TCRdb shows in-frame clones only, minus some. In the table there are just over 250,000 clones, roughly 88% of which are singletons. Sequencing input: peripheral blood. The source is an older woman with COVID-19, enrolled during active disease. The CDR3 runs from the conserved cysteine through the conserved F or W. D genes are given only for firm matches.

>.|TRBV2|TRBJ2-5
TGTGCCATCTCAGATGGGCAGGGGGAGACCCAGTACTTC
CAISDGQGETQYF
>.|TRBV11-2|TRBJ2-5
TGTGCCAGCAGTCTAGGGTATGGGGGGTCCCAAGAGACCCAGTACTTC
CASSLGYGGSQETQYF
>TRBD1|TRBV19|TRBJ1-3
TGTGCCAGTAGGGAAAGACAGGGCAGCTCTGGAAACACCATATATTTT
CASRERQGSSGNTIYF
>.|TRBV4-1|TRBJ2-1
TGCGCCAGCAGCCAAGATCTCGGGAGTTCCTACAATGAGCAGTTCTTC
CASSQDLGSSYNEQFF
>.|TRBV21-1|TRBJ2-1
TGTGCCAGCGCGGGAGGGCATAGCTCCTACAATGAGCAGTTCTTC
CASAGGHSSYNEQFF
>TRBD1|TRBV4-2|TRBJ1-5
TGTGCCAGCAGCCAAGATGACAGGGAAGATCAGCCCCAGCATTTT
CASSQDDREDQPQHF
>.|TRBV28|TRBJ1-2
TGTGCCAGCAGTTTACTCCGGGACACTGACTATGGCTACACCTTC
CASSLLRDTDYGYTF
>TRBD1|TRBV19|TRBJ2-7
TGTGCCAGTAGTACCGGGGACAGTACCTACGAGCAGTACTTC
CASSTGDSTYEQYF
>.|TRBV6-5|TRBJ1-6
TGTGCCAGCAGTTTTGCGGCTTCCTATAATTCACCCCTCCACTTT
CASSFAASYNSPLHF
>.|TRBV29-1|TRBJ2-1
TGCAGCGTTGTGCCTAGCAATGAGCAGTTCTTC
CSVVPSNEQFF
>.|TRBV2|TRBJ2-7
TGTGCCAGCAGTGCCGGGGGTTCTGACCTCTACGAGCAGTACTTC
CASSAGGSDLYEQYF
>.|TRBV9|TRBJ2-2
TGTGCCAGCAGCATCAGGACAGAGGGTTCCGGGGAGCTGTTTTTT
CASSIRTEGSGELFF
>.|TRBV14|TRBJ1-2
TGTGCCAGCAGCCCGAACCTATACTATGGCTACACCTTC
CASSPNLYYGYTF
>TRBD1|TRBV24-1|TRBJ2-7
TGTGCCACCAGTGATTTCGGGACAGGGTTTGGCGAGCAGTACTTC
CATSDFGTGFGEQYF
>.|TRBV24-1|TRBJ1-1
TGTGCCACCAGTGACCCCCTCACTGAAGCTTTCTTT
CATSDPLTEAFF
>TRBD2|TRBV27|TRBJ2-1
TGTGCCAGCAGTTTACCCCTGACTAGCGGCAATGAGCAGTTCTTC
CASSLPLTSGNEQFF
>.|TRBV9|TRBJ1-3
TGTGCCAGCAGCGAGGGGCTCACTGGAAACACCATATATTTT
CASSEGLTGNTIYF
>TRBD1|TRBV5-1|TRBJ2-7
TGCGCCAGCAGCTTGCCACCGGGACAGGTCTACGAGCAGTACTTC
CASSLPPGQVYEQYF